Below are 16 T cell receptor beta chains sequenced from a single sample in a study of blood T cell repertoires in COVID-19. Generated by immunoSEQ multiplex PCR, the TCRdb table keeps only in-frame clones and is missing some. The sample lists 300,000 to 450,000 clones, 85% occurring once. Input material: peripheral blood. Source of these receptors: a woman aged 18-29 years with acute or convalescent COVID-19.

J is TRBJ2-2 and V is TRBV11-2; no firm D call. With 4 bases removed from V and 5 bases from J, the gap between germline ends came to 8 bases. The CDR3 loop spans 13 amino acids. The germline V gene encodes CDR1 SGHAT and CDR2 FQNNGV. The CDR3 is CASSSLRTGELFF. The CDR3 DNA follows: TGTGCCAGCAGCTCCCTCCGTACCGGGGAGCTGTTTTTT.

The chain carries TRBV29-1 and TRBJ2-3; D unclear. This CDR3 contains 12 residues. Trimming left V 7 bases short and J 4 bases short, with 12 bases between. The germline V gene encodes CDR1 SQVTM and CDR2 ANQGSEA. CDR3 sequence reads: CSAWNGPDTQYF. The CDR3 nucleotides are TGCAGCGCCTGGAATGGGCCAGATACGCAGTATTTT.

This chain links TRBV5-1 with TRBJ2-3; 8 positions agree with TRBD2. J gave up 2 bases and V 2 bases, and 4 bases lay outside the gene matches. Germline CDR1 reads SGHRS; CDR2 reads YFSETQ. The CDR3 contains 15 residues. The CDR3 DNA sequence: TGCGCCAGCAGCTTCCCCGGGGGGGCCACAGATACGCAGTATTTT. Translated: CASSFPGGATDTQYF.

The gene calls are TRBV19 and TRBJ1-1; D might be TRBD1 (5 bases). The CDR3 is made up of 13 amino acids. Deletions cut 10 bases from V and 6 bases from J, with 18 bases between. The germline CDR1 and CDR2 sequences are LNHDA and SQIVND (reference sequence). CDR3 nucleotides: TGTGCCACCAGCGGGGGGGGTGCGGCTGAAGCTTTCTTT. Translating gives CATSGGGAAEAFF.

The gene calls are TRBV5-6 and TRBJ2-5; 15 bases match TRBD2. Trimming took 4 bases from V and 3 from J; bases not matched to a gene: 10. CDR1 and CDR2 from the germline V gene are SGHDT and YYEEEE. CDR3 length: 18 amino acids. CDR3 residues: CASSPWTSGRAGEETQYF. DNA for the CDR3: TGTGCCAGCAGCCCATGGACTAGCGGGAGGGCAGGGGAAGAGACCCAGTACTTC.

The chain couples TRBV15 to TRBJ2-2; D is uncertain. The length of the CDR3 is 15 residues. V was trimmed by 0 bases and J by 6 bases, leaving 11 bases between them. Germline V gene sequence: CDR1 LNHNV, CDR2 YYDKDF (reference sequence). The CDR3 region has the DNA TGTGCCACCAGCAGAGACGGAGATAGCTCCGGGGAGCTGTTTTTT. Residues: CATSRDGDSSGELFF.

The CDR3 loop is CASGLLIRDRVGLNTEAFF. The CDR3 DNA reads as TGTGCTAGTGGTTTGCTGATCCGGGACAGGGTCGGTTTGAACACTGAAGCTTTCTTT. This rearrangement joins TRBV12-5 to TRBJ1-1; TRBD1 matches at 9 bases. The ends lost 2 bases at V and 0 bases at J; junction bases unmatched: 13. The CDR3 consists of 19 residues. CDR1 is LGHNT and CDR2 is FRNRAP in the germline V gene.

The genes are TRBV18 and TRBJ1-1; TRBD1 aligns across 7 bases. This CDR3 has 17 residues. Trimming at V came to 2 bases and at J to 4 bases, leaving 13 bases not matched to a gene. Germline CDR1 and CDR2: KGHSH and LQKENI. In nucleotides, the CDR3 is TGTGCCAGCTCACCAAAGATTGACAGGGATCTTCGCACTGAAGCTTTCTTT. Protein: CASSPKIDRDLRTEAFF.

The chain carries TRBV3-1 (or the pseudogene TRBV3-2) and TRBJ1-5; 8 bases are a match to TRBD1. With 4 bases clipped from V and 4 bases from J, the junction kept 6 bases outside the gene matches. Germline CDR1 LGHDT, CDR2 YNNKEL (reference sequence). This CDR3 has 15 amino acids. CDR3 loop: CASSRRTGINQPQHF. CDR3 in DNA: TGTGCCAGCAGCCGCCGGACAGGGATTAATCAGCCCCAGCATTTT.

The chain joins TRBV27 to TRBJ1-2; D gene uncertain. V shed 5 bases and J shed 0 bases, with 16 bases lying between them. This CDR3 has 16 residues. The V gene's germline CDR1 is MNHEY and CDR2 SMNVEV (reference sequence). The CDR3 loop reads CASSPFLESPNYGYTF. DNA of the CDR3: TGTGCCAGCAGTCCATTCCTCGAGAGTCCTAACTATGGCTACACCTTC.

The gene calls are TRBV9 and TRBJ1-3; no firm D call. Trimming removed 3 bases at V and 0 bases at J, with 7 bases between. The germline V gene has CDR1 SGDLS and CDR2 YYNGEE. CDR3 length equals 14 residues. The CDR3 loop reads CASSEHLSGNTIYF. DNA of the CDR3: TGTGCCAGCAGCGAGCACCTCTCTGGAAACACCATATATTTT.

The chain links TRBV9 to TRBJ1-2; 9 positions match TRBD1. Germline V gene sequence: CDR1 SGDLS, CDR2 YYNGEE. The CDR3 consists of 13 residues. V lost 3 bases and J lost 8; bases outside the gene matches: 5. The CDR3 sequence is CASSATGTGGYTF. The CDR3, as DNA: TGTGCCAGCAGCGCAACCGGGACAGGGGGCTACACCTTC.

The chain combines TRBV12-2 with TRBJ2-7; the tabulated D call, TRBD1, remains unverified against the DNA. TRBV12-2 is a documented pseudogene. This CDR3 contains 17 residues. CDR3 in DNA: TGTGCAAGTCTTCTAAACACCGGGACAGCAATCTCCTACGAGCAGTACTTC. It yields the protein CASLLNTGTAISYEQYF.

This clone was seen many times. This chain links TRBV29-1 with TRBJ1-5; unclear D gene. CDR3 length equals 13 residues. The germline V gene encodes CDR1 SQVTM and CDR2 ANQGSEA. V was trimmed by 8 bases and J by 0 bases, leaving 11 bases between them. In DNA, the CDR3 is TGCAGCCCATCCCCCTATAGCAATCAGCCCCAGCATTTT. It codes for CSPSPYSNQPQHF.

The chain employs TRBV27 and TRBJ2-7; D might be TRBD2 (6 bases). The CDR3 runs 16 residues. In germline, CDR1 is MNHEY, CDR2 SMNVEV (reference sequence). Trimming cost V 2 bases and J 1 base, with 15 bases left between them. DNA for the CDR3: TGTGCCAGCAGTTTAACGGGGGACTTTTCTTCCTACGAGCAGTACTTC. Translation: CASSLTGDFSSYEQYF.

The chain recombines TRBV9 with TRBJ2-2; D is undetermined. Germline lookup yields CDR1 SGDLS and CDR2 YYNGEE. CDR3 size: 14 residues. Between the trimmed V and J ends, which lost 1 base and 1 base, there was a span of 5 bases. CDR3 loop: CASSVSGNTGELFF. The CDR3 DNA follows: TGTGCCAGCAGCGTATCGGGGAACACCGGGGAGCTGTTTTTT.